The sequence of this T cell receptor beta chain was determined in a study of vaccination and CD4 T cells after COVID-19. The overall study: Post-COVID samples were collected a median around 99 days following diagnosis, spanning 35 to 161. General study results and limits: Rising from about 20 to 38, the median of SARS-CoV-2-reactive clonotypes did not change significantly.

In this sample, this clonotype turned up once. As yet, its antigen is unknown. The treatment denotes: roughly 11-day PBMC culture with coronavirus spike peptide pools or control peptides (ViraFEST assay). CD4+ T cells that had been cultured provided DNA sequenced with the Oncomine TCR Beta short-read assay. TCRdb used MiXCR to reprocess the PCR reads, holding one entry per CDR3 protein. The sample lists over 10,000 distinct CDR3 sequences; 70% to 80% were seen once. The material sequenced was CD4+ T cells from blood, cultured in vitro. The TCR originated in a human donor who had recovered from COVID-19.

Here the CDR3 reads CASSLVWGYEQYF. The DNA of the CDR3 is TGTGCCAGCAGCTTAGTGTGGGGCTACGAGCAGTACTTC. The chain is built from TRBV11-3 and TRBJ2-7; D is unresolved. V gave up 1 base and J gave up 3 bases, with 7 bases separating them. CDR3 length: 13 amino acids. CDR1 is SGHNT, CDR2 YENEEA, per germline.